This T cell receptor (beta chain) was sequenced in a study of identical twins. Addition of a universal primer site occurred through template switching, and cDNA carried unique molecular identifiers. TCRdb processed the 5' RACE reads anew with MiXCR; each CDR3 protein has one entry. The sample lists nearly 900,000 distinct CDR3 sequences; 12% were seen once. Study-wide results and caveats: For monozygotic twins, models underestimated out-of-frame TCR alpha sharing. Twin pairs' shared out-of-frame alpha sequences were enriched in low generation probability.

Concerning this clonotype itself: Its specificity is not known.

This same sample was also part of a study on yellow fever vaccine responses in identical twins.

The specimen sequenced was PBMCs. This receptor was obtained from a woman under 30 in good health.

The CDR3 DNA is TGCAGCGTTGTAGGTCCGGACTCAGAATCTGGGGCCAACGTCCTGACTTTC. It encodes CSVVGPDSESGANVLTF. This sequence joins TRBV29-1 and TRBJ2-6; D is perhaps TRBD2 (5 bases). Trimming removed 4 bases at V and 1 base at J, with 17 bases between. Germline V lookup: CDR1 SQVTM, CDR2 ANQGSEA. The CDR3 contains 17 residues.